Described below is a single T cell receptor (beta chain) sequence and its context. Looked up from germline, CDR1 is GTSNPN and CDR2 is SVGIG (reference sequence). CDR3 length equals 13 residues. The J segment lost 7 bases and the V segment lost 2 bases, leaving 4 bases of the junction unmatched. The sample belongs to a study of PD-L1 blockade in urothelial cancer. Study summary: Patients started atezolizumab in about 2014, 1,200 mg intravenously every 3 weeks. The median T cell count in blood samples was roughly 140,000.

PCRs each included synthetic TCR analog templates spiked in. Produced via immunoSEQ multiplex PCR; TCRdb's table is partial and in-frame only. The sample consists of about 36,000 clones, roughly 84% of them appearing once. The sample's time point: peripheral blood 6 weeks after treatment start. Each patient presented with locally advanced or metastatic urothelial carcinoma. V usage is TRBV30 and J usage is TRBJ2-2, with 7 bases that match TRBD2. The sequencing used PBMCs, collected around atezolizumab (anti-PD-L1) treatment. The sequence derives from a man aged 35 to 55 with urothelial cancer. This CDR3 reads CAWSSGKVGELFF. CDR3 in DNA: TGTGCCTGGAGTAGCGGGAAGGTCGGGGAGCTGTTTTTT.